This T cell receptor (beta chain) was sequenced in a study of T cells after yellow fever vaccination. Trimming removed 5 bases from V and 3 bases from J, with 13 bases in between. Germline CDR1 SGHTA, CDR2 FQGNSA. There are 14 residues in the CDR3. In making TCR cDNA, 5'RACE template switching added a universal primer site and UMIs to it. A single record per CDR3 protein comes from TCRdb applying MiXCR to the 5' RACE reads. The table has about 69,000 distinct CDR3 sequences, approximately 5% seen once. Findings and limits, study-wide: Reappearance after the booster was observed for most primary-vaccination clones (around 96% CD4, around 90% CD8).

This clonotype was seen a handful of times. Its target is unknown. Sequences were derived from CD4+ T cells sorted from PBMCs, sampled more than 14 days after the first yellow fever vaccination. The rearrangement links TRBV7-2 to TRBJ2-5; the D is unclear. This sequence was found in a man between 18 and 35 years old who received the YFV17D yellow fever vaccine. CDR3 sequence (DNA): TGTGCCAGCAGCCCTGGCGCTGTGGAAGAGACCCAGTACTTC. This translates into CASSPGAVEETQYF.